The rows below give T cell receptor beta chains drawn from one sample of a study of T cell responses to AZD1222 COVID-19 vaccine. Assay used: immunoSEQ multiplex PCR; TCRdb lists only in-frame clones, some missing. Of around 120,000 clones listed, around 95% are singletons. The sample was peripheral blood, taken on day 0 of AZD1222 vaccination. These receptors came from an adult in good health. CDR3s include the opening cysteine and the closing phenylalanine or tryptophan. The D gene is left open where the match is weak. Some rows have no size entry. The others give once, few or many, or a class for an expanded clone.

>-|TRBJ2-7|TRBV5-1|-
CASSYLDGSYEQYF
TGCGCCAGCAGCTATTTGGACGGCTCCTACGAGCAGTACTTC
>TRBD1|TRBJ1-2|TRBV10-3|-
CAIGRDREDYGYTF
TGTGCCATCGGGCGCGACAGGGAGGACTATGGCTACACCTTC
>-|TRBJ1-5|TRBV30|-
CAWSDGGSTNQPQHF
TGTGCCTGGAGTGACGGAGGGAGCACCAATCAGCCCCAGCATTTT
>TRBD1|TRBJ1-4|TRBV6-5|-
CASRTGQRDEKLFF
TGTGCCAGCAGGACAGGGCAGCGGGATGAAAAACTGTTTTTT
>TRBD2|TRBJ2-3|TRBV27|-
CASSLSLRGGTQYF
TGTGCCAGCAGTTTAAGCCTTCGGGGGGGTACGCAGTATTTT
>-|TRBJ1-4|TRBV19|-
CASSREMSYEKLFF
TGTGCCAGTAGTCGGGAGATGAGCTATGAAAAACTGTTTTTT
>TRBD1|TRBJ2-2|TRBV10-3|-
CAISAMDRERGGELFF
TGTGCCATCAGTGCTATGGACAGGGAAAGGGGCGGGGAGCTGTTTTTT
>TRBD2|TRBJ2-3|TRBV6-4|-
CASSPAGVTDTQYF
TGTGCCAGCAGTCCAGCGGGAGTCACAGATACGCAGTATTTT
>-|TRBJ2-5|TRBV5-4|-
CASSFRGEETQYF
TGTGCCAGCAGCTTCAGAGGCGAAGAGACCCAGTACTTC
>TRBD1|TRBJ1-2|TRBV28|-
CASRLQGARYGYTF
TGTGCCAGCAGACTGCAGGGGGCGAGGTATGGCTACACCTTC
>-|TRBJ1-1|TRBV4-1|-
CASSQDVTTEAFF
TGCGCCAGCAGCCAAGATGTCACCACTGAAGCTTTCTTT
>-|TRBJ1-1|TRBV5-6|once
CASSSQGNTEAFF
TGTGCCAGCAGCTCTCAGGGGAACACTGAAGCTTTCTTT
>TRBD2|TRBJ2-1|TRBV9|-
CASSTFTSGRVNEQFF
TGTGCCAGCAGCACCTTTACTAGCGGGAGAGTCAATGAGCAGTTCTTC
>TRBD2|TRBJ2-7|TRBV10-2|-
CASRVSGAVYEQYF
TGCGCCAGCAGAGTTAGCGGGGCCGTCTACGAGCAGTACTTC
>-|TRBJ2-7|TRBV6-5|few
CASSYREGSYEQYF
TGTGCCAGCAGTTACAGAGAGGGCTCCTACGAGCAGTACTTC
>TRBD2|TRBJ2-3|TRBV2|once
CASSERLTSADTQYF
TGTGCCAGCAGTGAAAGGTTGACTAGCGCAGATACGCAGTATTTT
>-|TRBJ1-1|TRBV2|-
CASRPPDATEAFF
TGTGCCAGCAGGCCCCCCGATGCCACTGAAGCTTTCTTT
>-|TRBJ1-3|TRBV7-6|few
CASSLGRELTSSGNTIYF
TGTGCCAGCAGCTTGGGGAGGGAGCTTACTAGCTCTGGAAACACCATATATTTT
>-|TRBJ2-7|TRBV5-1|-
CASSWTGTVDEQYF
TGCGCCAGCAGCTGGACCGGGACGGTAGACGAGCAGTACTTC
>-|TRBJ2-1|TRBV19|once
CASCNDGVSSSYNEQFF
TGTGCCAGTTGTAACGATGGGGTTTCCAGCTCCTACAATGAGCAGTTCTTC
>-|TRBJ1-6|TRBV5-1|-
CASSEARGNSPLHF
TGCGCCAGCAGCGAGGCCAGGGGCAATTCACCCCTCCACTTT
>-|TRBJ1-2|TRBV7-2|-
CASSLDHSNYGYTF
TGTGCCAGCAGCTTAGATCACAGCAACTATGGCTACACCTTC
>-|TRBJ1-6|TRBV7-9|-
CASSSTGQGNSPLHF
TGTGCCAGCAGCTCTACGGGTCAAGGTAATTCACCCCTCCACTTT
>TRBD1|TRBJ2-5|TRBV27|-
CASSVGQAKETQYF
TGTGCCAGCAGCGTGGGACAGGCTAAAGAGACCCAGTACTTC
>-|TRBJ1-3|TRBV9|-
CASSPGGLSGNTIYF
TGTGCCAGCAGCCCGGGGGGACTCTCTGGAAACACCATATATTTT
>-|TRBJ1-4|TRBV12-3/TRBV12-4|-
CASSLRAGEKLFF
TGTGCCAGCAGTTTACGTGCGGGTGAAAAACTGTTTTTT
>-|TRBJ1-2|TRBV19|-
CASSIDRGDYGYTF
TGTGCCAGTAGTATAGACAGGGGAGACTATGGCTACACCTTC
>TRBD2|TRBJ2-1|TRBV9|-
CASSVAGGRNEQFF
TGTGCCAGCAGCGTAGCGGGAGGACGCAATGAGCAGTTCTTC
>-|TRBJ2-1|TRBV19|few
CASSITQAPVLYNEQFF
TGTGCCAGTAGTATCACTCAGGCCCCGGTTCTTTACAATGAGCAGTTCTTC
>-|TRBJ1-1|TRBV5-5|-
CASSLLGGTNTEAFF
TGTGCCAGCAGCCTCCTCGGGGGCACTAACACTGAAGCTTTCTTT
>-|TRBJ2-7|TRBV7-2|-
CASSSRWGAGEQYF
TGTGCCAGCAGCTCTCGATGGGGGGCGGGCGAGCAGTACTTC
>-|TRBJ1-2|TRBV7-9|-
CASSLIPVTGGYTF
TGTGCCAGCAGCTTAATTCCGGTCACGGGCGGCTACACCTTC
>-|TRBJ2-7|TRBV10-3|-
CAISEKGPQPTWISYEQYF
TGTGCCATCAGTGAGAAGGGCCCGCAACCGACGTGGATCTCCTACGAGCAGTACTTC
>TRBD1|TRBJ2-5|TRBV7-8|-
CASRPDRSQETQYF
TGTGCCAGCAGGCCGGACAGGTCACAAGAGACCCAGTACTTC
>-|TRBJ1-1|TRBV7-2|-
CASSFARGDTEAFF
TGTGCCAGCAGCTTTGCCAGGGGAGACACTGAAGCTTTCTTT
>TRBD2|TRBJ2-7|TRBV7-2|few
CASSLGSGGISYEQYF
TGTGCCAGCAGCTTGGGTAGCGGGGGTATCTCCTACGAGCAGTACTTC
>TRBD1|TRBJ1-2|TRBV18|-
CASSLRDSWDGYTF
TGTGCCAGCTCCCTCCGGGACAGTTGGGACGGCTACACCTTC
>TRBD1|TRBJ1-6|TRBV27|-
CACSTLGDRGNSPLHF
TGTGCCTGCTCGACACTCGGGGACAGGGGTAATTCACCCCTCCACTTT
>-|TRBJ1-2|TRBV7-9|-
CASSQAAGKLSYGYTF
TGTGCCAGCAGCCAGGCCGCGGGAAAGCTGTCCTATGGCTACACCTTC
>-|TRBJ1-2|TRBV15|-
CATSREAEGSYGYTF
TGTGCCACCAGCAGAGAGGCGGAGGGCAGCTATGGCTACACCTTC
>TRBD2|TRBJ2-7|TRBV7-6|-
CASSTTSGGAYEQYF
TGTGCCAGCAGCACGACTAGCGGGGGGGCCTACGAGCAGTACTTC
>-|TRBJ2-3|TRBV27|-
CASSPGSDTQYF
TGTGCCAGCAGTCCAGGGTCAGATACGCAGTATTTT
>-|TRBJ2-6|TRBV19|-
CARDSRPSGANVLTF
TGTGCCAGGGACAGTAGGCCCTCTGGGGCCAACGTCCTGACTTTC
>-|TRBJ2-1|TRBV6-5|once
CASRKGSMHNNEQFF
TGTGCCAGCAGAAAGGGGTCGATGCATAACAATGAGCAGTTCTTC
>TRBD1|TRBJ1-2|TRBV4-1|-
CASSQDRGGYGYTF
TGCGCCAGCAGCCAGGACAGGGGTGGCTATGGCTACACCTTC
>-|TRBJ1-1|TRBV30|-
CAWSPRPNTEAFF
TGTGCCTGGAGTCCCCGACCGAACACTGAAGCTTTCTTT
>-|TRBJ2-7|TRBV4-2|once
CASSQEISGDSYEQYF
TGTGCCAGCAGCCAAGAAATATCTGGGGATTCCTACGAGCAGTACTTC
>-|TRBJ1-1|TRBV6-5|-
CASSPPGAPEAFF
TGTGCCAGCAGTCCCCCCGGGGCCCCTGAAGCTTTCTTT
>-|TRBJ1-1|TRBV18|-
CASSPLRGEAFF
TGTGCCAGCTCACCACTAAGGGGTGAAGCTTTCTTT
>TRBD2|TRBJ2-7|TRBV19|-
CASSFSGGISYEQYF
TGTGCCAGTAGTTTTAGCGGGGGCATTTCCTACGAGCAGTACTTC